This T cell receptor (beta chain) was sequenced for a study of blood T cell repertoires in COVID-19. Turning to the study itself: The samples span acute and convalescent COVID-19 from the United States, Italy and Spain. PBMCs, B-cell-depleted T cells, or T cells were the source of the cDNA or gDNA that made up the material.

Original analysis: How many nucleated cells were present was estimated from reference gene primer amplification. Libraries were prepared by immunoSEQ multiplex PCR; TCRdb keeps only in-frame clonotypes and omits some of them. V and J calls and clone size come straight from that table; D and trimming were deduced from the DNA. Here the sample spans about 99,000 clones, roughly 79% being singletons. The CDR3 is made up of 14 amino acids. V shed 6 bases, J shed 3 bases, and the junction held 5 bases outside the gene matches. Germline V gene sequence: CDR1 MNHEY, CDR2 SMNVEV (reference sequence). This clone was counted once. Seattle researchers signed up patients amid active infection and tracked them longitudinally.

The TCR originated in an older man with COVID-19, enrolled during active disease. The sequenced sample was peripheral blood. The chain couples TRBV27 to TRBJ2-7; 10 nucleotides agree with TRBD1. CDR3: CASSTTGGLYEQYF. For the CDR3, the DNA is TGTGCCAGCAGCACGACAGGGGGCCTCTACGAGCAGTACTTC.